Below, one TCR beta chain is given with its context. Profiled with immunoSEQ multiplex PCR; TCRdb holds only in-frame clones, not every one. The top ten clones hold 0.1% to 0.15% of a sample with a few million clones, more than 90% of them seen once. This record comes from a study of shared clonotypes between healthy human individuals. This CDR3 is built from 13 residues. CDR1 and CDR2 (germline): MNHNS, SASEGT. Between the trimmed V and J ends, which lost 4 bases and 3 bases, there was a span of 7 bases. This TCR was sampled from a man between 18 and 35 years old in good health. The chain couples TRBV6-1 to TRBJ1-5; no definite D call. Input material: naive CD4+ T cells sorted from blood. Subset: CD45RA+ positively selected. The CDR3: CASSVHTNQPQHF. CDR3 nucleotide sequence: TGTGCCAGCAGTGTACATACCAATCAGCCCCAGCATTTT.